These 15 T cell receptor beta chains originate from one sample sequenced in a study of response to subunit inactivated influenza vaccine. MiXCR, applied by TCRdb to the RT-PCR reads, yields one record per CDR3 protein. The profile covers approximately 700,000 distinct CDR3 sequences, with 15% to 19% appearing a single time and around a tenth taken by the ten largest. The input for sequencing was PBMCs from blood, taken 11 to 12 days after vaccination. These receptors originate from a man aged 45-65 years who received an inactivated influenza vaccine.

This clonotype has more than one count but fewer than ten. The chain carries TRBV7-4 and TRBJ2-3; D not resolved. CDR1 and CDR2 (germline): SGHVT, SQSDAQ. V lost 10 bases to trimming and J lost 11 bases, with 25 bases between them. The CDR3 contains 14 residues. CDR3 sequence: CATPVSSLSTGQYF. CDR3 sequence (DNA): TGTGCCACCCCAGTGAGCTCTTTGTCTACTGGGCAGTATTTT.

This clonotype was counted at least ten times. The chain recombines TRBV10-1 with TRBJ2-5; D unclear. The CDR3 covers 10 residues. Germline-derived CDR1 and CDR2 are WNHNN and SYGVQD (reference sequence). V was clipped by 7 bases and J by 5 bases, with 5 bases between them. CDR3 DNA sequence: TGCGCCAGCACGTTGGAGACCCAGTACTTC. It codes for CASTLETQYF.

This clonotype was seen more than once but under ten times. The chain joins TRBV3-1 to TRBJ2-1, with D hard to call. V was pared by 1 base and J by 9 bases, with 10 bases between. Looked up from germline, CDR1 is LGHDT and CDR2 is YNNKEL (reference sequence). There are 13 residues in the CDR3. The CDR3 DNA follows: TGTGCCAGCAGCCAAGTTGGGTCGGCTGAGCAGTTCTTC. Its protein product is CASSQVGSAEQFF.

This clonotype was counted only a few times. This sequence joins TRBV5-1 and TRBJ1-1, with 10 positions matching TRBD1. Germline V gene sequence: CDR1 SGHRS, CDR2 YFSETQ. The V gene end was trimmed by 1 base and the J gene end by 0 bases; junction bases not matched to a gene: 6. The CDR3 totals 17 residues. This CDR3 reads CASSLYGTGAMNTEAFF. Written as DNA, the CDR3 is TGCGCCAGCAGCTTGTACGGGACAGGGGCGATGAACACTGAAGCTTTCTTT. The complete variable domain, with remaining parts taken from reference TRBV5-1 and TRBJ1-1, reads KAGVTQTPRYLIKTRGQQVTLSCSPISGHRSVSWYQQTPGQGLQFLFEYFSETQRNKGNFPGRFSGRQFSNSRSEMNVSTLELGDSALYLCASSLYGTGAMNTEAFFGQGTRLTVV.

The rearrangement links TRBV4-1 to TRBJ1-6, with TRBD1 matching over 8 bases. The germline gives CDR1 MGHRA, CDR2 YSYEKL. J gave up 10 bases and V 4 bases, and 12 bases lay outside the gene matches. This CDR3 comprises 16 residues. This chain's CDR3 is CASSRVGGQGDSPLHF. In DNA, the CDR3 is TGCGCCAGCAGCCGAGTCGGAGGACAGGGAGACTCACCCCTCCACTTT.

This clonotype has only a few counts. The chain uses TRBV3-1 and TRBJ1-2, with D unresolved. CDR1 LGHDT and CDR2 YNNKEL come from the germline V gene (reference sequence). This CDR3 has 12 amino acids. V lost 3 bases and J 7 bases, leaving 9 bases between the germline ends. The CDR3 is CASSHRGPGYTF. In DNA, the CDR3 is TGTGCCAGCAGCCATCGGGGTCCTGGCTACACCTTC.

Here the CDR3 DNA reads TGTGCCTGGAAGGACGGTGGCCATGGCTACACCTTC. Translating it yields CAWKDGGHGYTF. V and J are TRBV30 and TRBJ1-2; D gene ambiguous. The CDR3 is made up of 12 amino acids. The germline V gene encodes CDR1 GTSNPN and CDR2 SVGIG (reference sequence). V was shortened by 4 bases and J by 6 bases, with 12 bases between the two germline ends.

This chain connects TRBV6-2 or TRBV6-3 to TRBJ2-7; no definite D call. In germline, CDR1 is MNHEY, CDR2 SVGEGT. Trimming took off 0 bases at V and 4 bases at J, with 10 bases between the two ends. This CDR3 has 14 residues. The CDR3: CASSYSRVLYEQYF. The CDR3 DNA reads TGTGCCAGCAGTTACTCTCGGGTTCTGTACGAGCAGTACTTC.

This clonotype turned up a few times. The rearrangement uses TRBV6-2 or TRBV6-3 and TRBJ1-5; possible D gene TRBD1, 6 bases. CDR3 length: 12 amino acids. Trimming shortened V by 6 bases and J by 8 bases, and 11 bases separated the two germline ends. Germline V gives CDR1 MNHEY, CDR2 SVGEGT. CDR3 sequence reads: CASSTRGEPQHF. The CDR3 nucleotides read TGTGCCAGCAGCACGAGGGGGGAGCCCCAGCATTTT.

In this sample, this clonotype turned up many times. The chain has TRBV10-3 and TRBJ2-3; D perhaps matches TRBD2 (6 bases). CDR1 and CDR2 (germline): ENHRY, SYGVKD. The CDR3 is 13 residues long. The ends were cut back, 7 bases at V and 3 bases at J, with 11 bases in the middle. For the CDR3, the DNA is TGTGCCATCAACGGGGGTGGAACAGATACGCAGTATTTT. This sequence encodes CAINGGGTDTQYF.

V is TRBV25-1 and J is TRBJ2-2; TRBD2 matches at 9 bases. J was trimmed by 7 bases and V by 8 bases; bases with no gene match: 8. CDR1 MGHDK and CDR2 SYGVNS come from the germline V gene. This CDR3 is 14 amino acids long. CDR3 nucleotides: TGTGCCAGCCTTGCGGGAGGGCCGATCGGGGAGCTGTTTTTT. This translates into CASLAGGPIGELFF. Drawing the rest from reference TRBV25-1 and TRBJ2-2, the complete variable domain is EADIYQTPRYLVIGTGKKITLECSQTMGHDKMYWYQQDPGMELHLIHYSYGVNSTEKGDLSSESTVSRIRTEHFPLTLESARPSHTSQYLCASLAGGPIGELFFGEGSRLTVL.

CDR3 in amino acids: CASSLGGGRGYNEQFF. The CDR3 DNA follows: TGTGCCAGCAGCTTAGGTGGCGGGAGGGGCTACAATGAGCAGTTCTTC. V and J are TRBV7-2 and TRBJ2-1, with 9 bases fitting TRBD2. Losses at the gene ends were 1 base for V and 3 bases for J; bases not matched to a gene: 4. This CDR3 comprises 16 residues. The germline V gene encodes CDR1 SGHTA and CDR2 FQGNSA.

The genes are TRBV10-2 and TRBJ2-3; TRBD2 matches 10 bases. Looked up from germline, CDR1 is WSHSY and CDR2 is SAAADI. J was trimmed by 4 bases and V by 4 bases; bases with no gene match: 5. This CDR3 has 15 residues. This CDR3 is CASSVGSGGPDTQYF. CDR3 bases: TGCGCCAGCAGTGTGGGTAGCGGGGGGCCAGATACGCAGTATTTT.

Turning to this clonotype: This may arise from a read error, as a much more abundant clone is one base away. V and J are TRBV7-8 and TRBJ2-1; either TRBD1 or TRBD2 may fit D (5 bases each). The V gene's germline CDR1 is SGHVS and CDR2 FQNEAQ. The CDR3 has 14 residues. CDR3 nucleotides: TGTGCCGGCAGCTTAGCTATGAGGGGACATGAGCAGTTCTTC. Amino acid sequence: CAGSLAMRGHEQFF.

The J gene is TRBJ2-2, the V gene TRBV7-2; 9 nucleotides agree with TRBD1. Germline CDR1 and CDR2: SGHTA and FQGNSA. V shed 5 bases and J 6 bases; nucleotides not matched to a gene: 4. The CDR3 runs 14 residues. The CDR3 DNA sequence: TGTGCCAGCAGCGCACAGGGGGCATCCGGGGAGCTGTTTTTT. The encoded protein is CASSAQGASGELFF.